The entry below gives a single TCR beta chain sequence along with its context. It has no known antigen specificity. The sample holds no much larger clone one base away, and base qualities are not on file. Library prep was done by the immunoSEQ multiplex PCR assay. A mixture of 60 forward primers for TCR Vbeta segments and 13 reverse primers for TCR Jbeta segments was used in the multiplex PCR. A multiplex PCR assay on genomic DNA amplified the CDR3 region of rearranged TCR beta genes. On the Illumina HiSeq System, the amplified TCR beta libraries were sequenced as 87-base-pair reads. Concerning the study's data processing: A later analysis tallied approximately 87 million unique TCR beta chains across the 666 repertoires, and approximately 9.9 million of those chains were shared by two or more donors. Raw reads were error-corrected and collapsed into unique sequences by a nearest-neighbor algorithm in which closely related sequences were merged to remove PCR and sequencing errors. V, D and J gene segments were assigned by aligning CDR3 sequences to IMGT reference sequences. Each retained sequence needed at least a six-nucleotide match to both a V gene segment and a J gene segment. A rearrangement was called productive if the CDR3 had no stop codons and remained in frame with V and J, and every other rearrangement was called non-productive. Following IMGT convention, CDR3 was defined as the stretch from the second conserved V-encoded cysteine up to the conserved J-encoded phenylalanine. The earlier analysis of 500 to 750 of the donors excluded any sequence lacking an unambiguous match to a single V gene segment. An earlier analysis of about 590 of the donors classified V segments as functional when productive rearrangements were above 56.7% and as segregating when the standard deviation between donors was above 5%. To diagnose cytomegalovirus status from the catalog of TCR beta chain sequences, a statistical classification framework was built. A later analysis assigned V and J genes by comparing TCR nucleotide sequences with IMGT/GENE-DB human TR gene sequences. In a later analysis, CDR3 sequences and most-parsimonious VDJ recombination scenarios were assigned using the TCRdist pipeline. In a later analysis, each TCR beta chain was defined by its CDR3 amino acid sequence together with its V-gene family, and reads without a unique V-gene family were excluded. In a later analysis, 500 to 700 highly shared, low-generation-probability nucleotide sequences were removed to address suspected cross-contamination and a sequencing artifact. A later analysis calculated a clonal expansion index for each public chain from normalized within-repertoire ranks of inferred template counts. A later analysis computed generation probabilities with a VDJ recombination model fitted to out-of-frame rearrangements, and checked the results against IGoR. In a later analysis, hypergeometric tests were used to score TCR-TCR, TCR-HLA and TCR-CMV co-occurrence, with a repertoire-size bias correction applied to TCR pairs. To estimate false discovery rates, a later analysis permuted the HLA or CMV assignments 20 times. A later analysis grouped co-occurring TCRs with DBSCAN, adding TCRdist sequence similarity when clustering within HLA-allele-positive subsets. Co-occurrence clustering excluded repertoires with fewer than 30,000 or more than 120,000 public chains, plus five with anomalous nucleotide sharing. The clones in this table, taken by TCRdb from immuneACCESS, are in-frame only. Not every clone is retained; where verified, under half of the shortfall comes from an unresolved V gene, and the cause of the rest is unknown. V and J calls and clone size are as listed in that table; D and trimming were resolved from the DNA. In this sample the table shows 100,000 to 150,000 clones, 70% to 80% of which occur a single time. The leading ten clones occupy more than 7.5% of the sample.

The data are from a study of cytomegalovirus exposure and HLA in healthy donors (dated by TCRdb to the late 2010s). Regarding the research as a whole: In an earlier analysis of roughly 500 of the donors, less than 350 Gb of sequence data and 90 million to 130 million unique TCR beta sequences from about 190 million T cells were reported. Approximately 300 gigabases of sequencing data and around 85 million unique TCR sequences made up an early release that covered approximately 650 HLA-typed donors. Of the roughly 410 genotyped donors, 65% to 90% were placed in the genetic ancestry cluster associated with self-reported Caucasian donors. The aim of the study was to test whether cataloging public T cell receptors could identify signatures of past pathogen exposure. The study profiled the T cell repertoires of more than 500 subjects by immunosequencing and related them to cytomegalovirus serostatus. In addition to the first cohort of approximately 650 subjects, a separate validation cohort of some 120 different subjects was used. To predict cytomegalovirus infection status, the study brought together high-throughput TCR immunosequencing, statistical association of individual TCRs with disease status, and machine learning. A later analysis re-examined previously published TCR beta repertoires from more than 600 donors and added high-resolution HLA genotyping to investigate patterns of TCR occurrence. The later analysis used no new phenotypic data to find candidate immune exposures, relying instead on TCR beta sequences and their occurrence across donors. In an earlier analysis of 587 of the donors, high-throughput TCR beta sequencing was used to judge whether each TCR beta V gene segment behaved as functional or pseudogenic. Donor age, sex, ethnicity and CMV serostatus were compiled alongside the repertoire data. A later genetic analysis used genome-wide SNP genotypes for about 55% of the 666 donors, treating that subset as a discovery cohort. Every repertoire in the discovery cohort had been generated on one and the same sequencing platform. Class I and class II HLA loci were covered by the typing at four-digit resolution. The number of typed donors differed by locus: roughly 629-630 for A, B, C, DRB1 and DQB1; 522 for DQA1; some 590 for DPA1; and about 450 for DPB1. About five DR-DQ haplotypes were treated as single units for association and clustering because of strong linkage in the cohort. Across 300 to 400 genotyped donors of the cohort, an average of approximately 240,000 unique TCR beta nucleotide sequences per donor were sequenced, and roughly 18% of those sequences were non-productive.

The cohort consisted of 600 to 700 healthy bone marrow donors. Cohort members were all nominally healthy when sampled, although unrecorded immune exposures were likely present. The donor was CMV seropositive and was included in the group of about 290 seropositive cohort members. A peripheral blood sample was provided by each donor, and peripheral blood mononuclear cells were used for TCR beta sequencing. The Qiagen DNeasy Blood Extraction Kit was used to extract genomic DNA from the blood cell samples. Study-wide conclusions, independent of this receptor: Compared with equally common non-associated chains, HLA-associated TCR beta chains in a later analysis were more clonally expanded and had lower generation probabilities. Broadly in line with IMGT annotations, most TCR beta V segments showed up in productive rearrangements about 87% or about 30% of the time in an earlier analysis of roughly 590 of the donors. In a later genetic analysis, fewer N-insertions in productive TCRs were reported among donors in an Asian-associated ancestry cluster than the approximately 670-donor mean. The cohort was sequenced for TCR beta chains only, and without alpha or paired-chain data the features that could be detected were limited. The study listed 150 to 200 TCR beta chains as associated with cytomegalovirus. Cytomegalovirus status was reported to be diagnosed by the classifier with high specificity and sensitivity in both the original and validation cohorts. Three of the identified cytomegalovirus-associated TCR beta chains were confirmed in vitro to be specific for cytomegalovirus antigens. In a later analysis, over 15,000 TCR beta sequences were associated with specific HLA alleles at a false discovery rate of 0.05. Sequencing depth was assumed to be roughly uniform across donors in the presence/absence analyses, though that assumption may not hold. Immune exposure information for the cohort was limited to CMV serostatus. Strong co-occurrence of HLA alleles, especially DR and DQ, made assigning TCR associations to individual alleles difficult. According to a later analysis, most CMV-associated TCR beta chains appeared to be HLA-restricted, and the HLA associations seemed to be driven largely by CMV exposure. The authors suggested that the approach could potentially be extended to other disease states and immunological phenotypes. According to a later analysis, parvovirus B19, influenza, CMV and Epstein-Barr virus appeared linked to several top co-occurrence clusters. Because counts were too low, about 18 rarely observed V segments, including chromosome 9 orphons, were left out of the earlier analysis of 587 of the donors. A group of highly shared sequence variants was considered likely to be a technical artifact of the sequencing pipeline. Across donors, most TCR sequences were observed very rarely, whereas some public TCRs were present in many individuals. A later analysis found that TCR association rates varied across HLA loci, with DRB1 alleles showing the most associated TCRs and HLA-C alleles the fewest. Linkage disequilibrium might explain the correlated functional status among segregating V segments, but an unknown experimental factor could not be excluded. Because HLA typing was missing for some donors at each locus, association tests included only the typed subset. V-gene and J-gene trimming of TCR beta chains was associated with a missense DCLRE1C variant in a later genetic analysis, and the association was replicated in an independent cohort. A further reported finding was that TCR beta sequences accurately predicted the HLA-A and HLA-B alleles for most subjects in the first cohort.

Sequenced input: PBMCs. The TCR comes from a woman in her forties or fifties in good health and CMV-seropositive.

The DNA reads as follows: TGTGCCAGCAGCTTACCCCAGAACACTGAAGCTTTCTTT. This gives the protein CASSLPQNTEAFF. The chain joins TRBV7-2 to TRBJ1-1; the D gene remains uncertain. The CDR3 starts with the cysteine, ends with the phenylalanine, and has 13 residues. Only CDR3 DNA remains: 39 bases, in frame from the first base. Trimming takes 2 bases from V and 1 base from J, and the germline ends sit 5 bases apart. In the germline V gene, CDR1 corresponds to SGHTA and CDR2 to FQGNSA.